This TCR beta chain derives from a study of patients and donors after allogeneic stem cell transplantation. Germline V gives CDR1 MNHEY, CDR2 SMNVEV (reference sequence). CDR3 length: 14 residues. V was pared by 5 bases and J by 9 bases, with 17 bases between. One entry per CDR3 protein results from TCRdb running MiXCR on the RT-PCR reads. The sample holds some 150,000 distinct CDR3 sequences; about two fifths are singletons and the top ten take about 50%. The sequence came from a human donor who was either an allogeneic HSCT recipient or a stem cell or donor lymphocyte infusion donor (not recorded which). It is not recorded whose cells these are; they may come from a transplant donor. V is TRBV27 and J is TRBJ1-5, with D unclear. Sequencing was done on a sample of blood, either unsorted or a sorted T cell fraction (not recorded which). The DNA for the CDR3 is TGTGCCAGCAGTCCCGGTCCAAATCCCTCGCCCCAGCATTTT. This translates into CASSPGPNPSPQHF.